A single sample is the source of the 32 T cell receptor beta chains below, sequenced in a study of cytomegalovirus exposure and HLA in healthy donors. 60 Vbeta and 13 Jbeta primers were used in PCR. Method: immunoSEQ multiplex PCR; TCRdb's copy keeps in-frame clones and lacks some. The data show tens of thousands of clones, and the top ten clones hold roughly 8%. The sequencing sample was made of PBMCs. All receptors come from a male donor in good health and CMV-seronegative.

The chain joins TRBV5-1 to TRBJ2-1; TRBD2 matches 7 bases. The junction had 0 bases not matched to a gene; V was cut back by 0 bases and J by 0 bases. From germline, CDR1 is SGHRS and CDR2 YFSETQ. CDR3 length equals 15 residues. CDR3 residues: CASSLGGSSYNEQFF. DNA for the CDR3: TGCGCCAGCAGCTTGGGCGGGAGCTCCTACAATGAGCAGTTCTTC. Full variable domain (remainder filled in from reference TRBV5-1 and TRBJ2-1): KAGVTQTPRYLIKTRGQQVTLSCSPISGHRSVSWYQQTPGQGLQFLFEYFSETQRNKGNFPGRFSGRQFSNSRSEMNVSTLELGDSALYLCASSLGGSSYNEQFFGPGTRLTVL.

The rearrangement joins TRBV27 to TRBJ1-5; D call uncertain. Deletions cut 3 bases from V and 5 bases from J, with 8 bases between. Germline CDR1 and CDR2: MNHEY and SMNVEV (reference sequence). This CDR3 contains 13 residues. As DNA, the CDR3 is TGTGCCAGCAGTTTGGGCAGAGATCAGCCCCAGCATTTT. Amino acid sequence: CASSLGRDQPQHF.

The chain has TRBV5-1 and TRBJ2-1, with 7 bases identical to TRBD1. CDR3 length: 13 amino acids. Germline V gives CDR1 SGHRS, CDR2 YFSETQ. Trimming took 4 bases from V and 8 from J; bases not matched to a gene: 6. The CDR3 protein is CASSTRGRDEQFF. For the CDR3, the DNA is TGCGCCAGCAGCACGAGGGGGCGCGATGAGCAGTTCTTC. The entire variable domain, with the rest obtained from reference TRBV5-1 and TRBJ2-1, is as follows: KAGVTQTPRYLIKTRGQQVTLSCSPISGHRSVSWYQQTPGQGLQFLFEYFSETQRNKGNFPGRFSGRQFSNSRSEMNVSTLELGDSALYLCASSTRGRDEQFFGPGTRLTVL.

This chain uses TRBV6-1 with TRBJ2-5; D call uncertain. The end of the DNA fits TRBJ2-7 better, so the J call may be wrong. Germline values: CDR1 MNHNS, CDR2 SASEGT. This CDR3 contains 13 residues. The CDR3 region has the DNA TGTGCCAGCAGTGAAGGCTTAAGCTACGAGCAGTACTTC. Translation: CASSEGLSYEQYF.

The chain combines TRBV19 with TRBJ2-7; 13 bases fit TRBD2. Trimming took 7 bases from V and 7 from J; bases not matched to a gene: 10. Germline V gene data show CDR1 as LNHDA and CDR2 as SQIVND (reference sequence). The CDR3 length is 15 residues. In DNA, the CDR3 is TGTGCCAGTACCCCGACTAGCGGGAGGCAAGATGAGCAGTACTTC. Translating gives CASTPTSGRQDEQYF.

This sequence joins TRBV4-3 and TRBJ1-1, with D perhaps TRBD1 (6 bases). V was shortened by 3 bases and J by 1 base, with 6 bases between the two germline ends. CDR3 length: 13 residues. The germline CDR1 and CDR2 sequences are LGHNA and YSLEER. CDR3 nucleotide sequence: TGCGCCAGCAGCCAGACAGGGAACACTGAAGCTTTCTTT. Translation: CASSQTGNTEAFF.

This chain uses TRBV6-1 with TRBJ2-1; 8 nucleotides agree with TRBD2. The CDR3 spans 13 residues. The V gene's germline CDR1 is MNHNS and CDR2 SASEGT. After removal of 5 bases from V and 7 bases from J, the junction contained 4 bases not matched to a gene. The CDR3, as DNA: TGTGCCAGCAGTAGCGGGAGTTTTAATGAGCAGTTCTTC. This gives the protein CASSSGSFNEQFF.

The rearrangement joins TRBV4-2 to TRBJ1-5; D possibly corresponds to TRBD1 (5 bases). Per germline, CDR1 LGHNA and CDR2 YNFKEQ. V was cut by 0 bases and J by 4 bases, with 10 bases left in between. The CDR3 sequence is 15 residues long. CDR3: CASSQDRGTNQPQHF. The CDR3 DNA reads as TGTGCCAGCAGCCAAGATCGCGGGACTAATCAGCCCCAGCATTTT.

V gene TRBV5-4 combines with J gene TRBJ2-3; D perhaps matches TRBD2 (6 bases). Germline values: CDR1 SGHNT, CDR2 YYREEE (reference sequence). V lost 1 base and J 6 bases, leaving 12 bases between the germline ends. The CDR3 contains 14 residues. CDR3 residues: CASSLRGRGDTQYF. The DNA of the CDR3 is TGTGCCAGCAGCTTGCGGGGTCGGGGGGATACGCAGTATTTT.

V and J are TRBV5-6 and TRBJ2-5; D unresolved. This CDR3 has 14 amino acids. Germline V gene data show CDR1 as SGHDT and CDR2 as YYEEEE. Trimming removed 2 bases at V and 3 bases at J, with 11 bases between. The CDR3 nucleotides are TGTGCCAGCAGCTTTTGGCATAACGAAGAGACCCAGTACTTC. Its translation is CASSFWHNEETQYF.

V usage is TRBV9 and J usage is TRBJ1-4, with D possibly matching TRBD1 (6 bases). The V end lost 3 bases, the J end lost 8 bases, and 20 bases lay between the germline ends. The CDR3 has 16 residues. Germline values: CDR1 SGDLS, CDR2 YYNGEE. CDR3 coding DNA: TGTGCCAGCAGCGCGATGGGGGCGGGCGTTCGGGAAAAACTGTTTTTT. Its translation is CASSAMGAGVREKLFF.

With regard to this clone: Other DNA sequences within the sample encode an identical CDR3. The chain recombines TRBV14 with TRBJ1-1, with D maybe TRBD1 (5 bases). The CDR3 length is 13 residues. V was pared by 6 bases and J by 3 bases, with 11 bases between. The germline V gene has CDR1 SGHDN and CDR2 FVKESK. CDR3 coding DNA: TGTGCCAGCAGTAGGCAGGGTTACACTGAAGCTTTCTTT. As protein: CASSRQGYTEAFF.

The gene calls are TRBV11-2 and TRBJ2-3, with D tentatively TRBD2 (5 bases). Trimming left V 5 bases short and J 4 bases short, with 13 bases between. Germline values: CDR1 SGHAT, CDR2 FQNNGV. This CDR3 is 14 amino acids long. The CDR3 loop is CASSTPSEADTQYF. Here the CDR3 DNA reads TGTGCCAGCAGCACCCCCTCGGAGGCAGATACGCAGTATTTT.

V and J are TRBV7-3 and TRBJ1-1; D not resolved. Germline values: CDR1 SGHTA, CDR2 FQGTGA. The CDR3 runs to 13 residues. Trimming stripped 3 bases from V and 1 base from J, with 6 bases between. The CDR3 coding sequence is TGTGCCAGCAGCTTCCGGTGGAACACTGAAGCTTTCTTT. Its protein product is CASSFRWNTEAFF.

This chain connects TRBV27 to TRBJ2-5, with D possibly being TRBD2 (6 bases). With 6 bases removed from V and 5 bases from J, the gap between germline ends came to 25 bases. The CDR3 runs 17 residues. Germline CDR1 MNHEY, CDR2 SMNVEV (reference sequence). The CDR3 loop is CASRAGSGHPGGETQYF. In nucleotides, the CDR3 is TGTGCCAGCAGGGCGGGTAGCGGCCACCCTGGCGGGGAGACCCAGTACTTC.

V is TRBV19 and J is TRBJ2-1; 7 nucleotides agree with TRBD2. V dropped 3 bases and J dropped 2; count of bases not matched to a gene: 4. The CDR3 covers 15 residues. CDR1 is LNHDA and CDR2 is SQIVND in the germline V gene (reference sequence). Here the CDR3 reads CASSMPGGTYNEQFF. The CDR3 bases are TGTGCCAGTAGTATGCCGGGAGGAACCTACAATGAGCAGTTCTTC.

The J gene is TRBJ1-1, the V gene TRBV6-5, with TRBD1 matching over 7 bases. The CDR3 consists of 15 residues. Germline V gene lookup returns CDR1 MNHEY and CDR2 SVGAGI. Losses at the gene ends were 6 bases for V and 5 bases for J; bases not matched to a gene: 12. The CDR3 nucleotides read TGTGCCAGCAGCGCTACCGACAGGGAAGGGACTGAAGCTTTCTTT. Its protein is CASSATDREGTEAFF.

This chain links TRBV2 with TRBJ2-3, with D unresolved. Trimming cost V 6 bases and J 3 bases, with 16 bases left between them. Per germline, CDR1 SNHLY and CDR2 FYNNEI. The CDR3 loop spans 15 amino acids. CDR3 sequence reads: CASSARHLGTDTQYF. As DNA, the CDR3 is TGTGCCAGCAGCGCCCGACACCTTGGAACAGATACGCAGTATTTT.

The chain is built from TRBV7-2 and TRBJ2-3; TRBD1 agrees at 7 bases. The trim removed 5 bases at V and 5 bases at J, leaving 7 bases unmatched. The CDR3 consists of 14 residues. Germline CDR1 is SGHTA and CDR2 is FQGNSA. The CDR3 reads CASSPLQGLDTQYF. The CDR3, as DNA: TGTGCCAGCAGCCCCTTACAGGGGTTAGATACGCAGTATTTT.

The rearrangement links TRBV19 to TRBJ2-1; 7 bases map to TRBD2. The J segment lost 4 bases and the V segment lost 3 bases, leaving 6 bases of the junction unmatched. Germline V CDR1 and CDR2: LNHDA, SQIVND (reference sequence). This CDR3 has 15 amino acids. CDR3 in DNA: TGTGCCAGTAGTATCCCGGGAGGTGTGTACAATGAGCAGTTCTTC. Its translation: CASSIPGGVYNEQFF.

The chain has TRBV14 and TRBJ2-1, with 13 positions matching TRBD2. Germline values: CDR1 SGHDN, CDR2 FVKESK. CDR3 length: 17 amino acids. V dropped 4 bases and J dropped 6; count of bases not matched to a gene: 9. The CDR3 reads CASSPTLLAGGRNEQFF. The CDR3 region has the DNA TGTGCCAGCAGCCCGACCTTACTAGCGGGAGGGCGCAATGAGCAGTTCTTC.

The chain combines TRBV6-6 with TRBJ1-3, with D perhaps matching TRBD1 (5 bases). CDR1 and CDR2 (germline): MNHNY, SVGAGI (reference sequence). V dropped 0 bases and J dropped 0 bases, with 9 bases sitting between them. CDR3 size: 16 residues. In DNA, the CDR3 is TGTGCCAGCAGTTACTCCGCGGGGGGCTCTGGAAACACCATATATTTT. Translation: CASSYSAGGSGNTIYF.

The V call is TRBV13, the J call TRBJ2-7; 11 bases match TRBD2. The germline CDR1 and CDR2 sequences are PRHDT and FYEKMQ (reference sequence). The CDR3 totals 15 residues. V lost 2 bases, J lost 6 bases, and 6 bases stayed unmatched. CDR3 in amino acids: CASSLTSGRTREQYF. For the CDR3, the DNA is TGTGCCAGCAGCTTAACTAGCGGGAGAACTCGCGAGCAGTACTTC. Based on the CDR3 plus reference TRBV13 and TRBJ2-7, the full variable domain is AAGVIQSPRHLIKEKRETATLKCYPIPRHDTVYWYQQGPGQDPQFLISFYEKMQSDKGSIPDRFSAQQFSDYHSELNMSSLELGDSALYFCASSLTSGRTREQYFGPGTRLTVT.

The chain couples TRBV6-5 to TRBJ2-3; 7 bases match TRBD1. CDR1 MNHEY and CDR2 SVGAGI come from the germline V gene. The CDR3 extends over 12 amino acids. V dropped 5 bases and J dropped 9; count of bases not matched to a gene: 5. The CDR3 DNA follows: TGTGCCAGCAGTAATACACAGGGGACGCAGTATTTT. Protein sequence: CASSNTQGTQYF.

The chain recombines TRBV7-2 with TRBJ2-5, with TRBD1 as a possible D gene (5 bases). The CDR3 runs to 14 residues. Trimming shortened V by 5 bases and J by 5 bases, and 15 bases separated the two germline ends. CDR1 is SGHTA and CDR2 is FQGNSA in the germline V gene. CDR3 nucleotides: TGTGCCAGCAGCCAGGGTCTGGGTGTCGAGACCCAGTACTTC. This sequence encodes CASSQGLGVETQYF.

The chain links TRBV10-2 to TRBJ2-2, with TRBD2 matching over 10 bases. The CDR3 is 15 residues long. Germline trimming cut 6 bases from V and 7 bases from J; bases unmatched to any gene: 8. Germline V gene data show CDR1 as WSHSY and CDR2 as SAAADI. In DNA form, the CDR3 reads TGCGCCAGCAGCTCGAGCGGGAGGGCCCTCGGGGAGCTGTTTTTT. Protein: CASSSSGRALGELFF.

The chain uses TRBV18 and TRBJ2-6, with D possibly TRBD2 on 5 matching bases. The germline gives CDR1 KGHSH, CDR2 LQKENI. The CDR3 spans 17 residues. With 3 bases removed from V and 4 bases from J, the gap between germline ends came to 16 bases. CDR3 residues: CASSPLLEGPGANVLTF. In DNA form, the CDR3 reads TGTGCCAGCTCACCCCTCCTCGAGGGCCCCGGGGCCAACGTCCTGACTTTC.

Here the CDR3 reads CASRLGTGKVGGNTEAFF. CDR3 coding DNA: TGTGCCAGCCGCCTTGGGACAGGGAAGGTAGGAGGGAACACTGAAGCTTTCTTT. The chain uses TRBV28 and TRBJ1-1, with 9 bases lining up with TRBD1. The germline CDR1 and CDR2 sequences are MDHEN and SYDVKM. V lost 8 bases to trimming and J lost 1 base; unmatched junction nucleotides: 17. This CDR3 is 18 amino acids long.

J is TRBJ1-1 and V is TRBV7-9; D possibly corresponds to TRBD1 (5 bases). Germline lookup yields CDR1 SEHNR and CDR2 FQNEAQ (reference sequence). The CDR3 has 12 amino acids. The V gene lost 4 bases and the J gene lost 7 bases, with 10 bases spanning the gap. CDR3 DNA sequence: TGTGCCAGCAGCTCCACAGGCTATGAAGCTTTCTTT. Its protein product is CASSSTGYEAFF.

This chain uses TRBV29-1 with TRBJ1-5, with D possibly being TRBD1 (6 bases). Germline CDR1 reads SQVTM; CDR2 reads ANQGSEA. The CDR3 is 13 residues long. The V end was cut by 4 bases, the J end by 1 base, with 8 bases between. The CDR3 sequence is CSVAGASNQPQHF. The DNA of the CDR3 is TGCAGCGTTGCAGGGGCGAGCAATCAGCCCCAGCATTTT. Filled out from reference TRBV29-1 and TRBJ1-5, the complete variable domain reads SAVISQKPSRDICQRGTSLTIQCQVDSQVTMMFWYRQQPGQSLTLIATANQGSEATYESGFVIDKFPISRPNLTFSTLTVSNMSPEDSSIYLCSVAGASNQPQHFGDGTRLSIL.

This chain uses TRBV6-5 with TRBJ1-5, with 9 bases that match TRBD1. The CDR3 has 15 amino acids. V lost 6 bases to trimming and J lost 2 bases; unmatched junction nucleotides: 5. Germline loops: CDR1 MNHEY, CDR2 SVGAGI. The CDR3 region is CASRIDRGGNQPQHF. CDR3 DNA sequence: TGTGCCAGCAGGATCGACAGGGGGGGCAATCAGCCCCAGCATTTT.

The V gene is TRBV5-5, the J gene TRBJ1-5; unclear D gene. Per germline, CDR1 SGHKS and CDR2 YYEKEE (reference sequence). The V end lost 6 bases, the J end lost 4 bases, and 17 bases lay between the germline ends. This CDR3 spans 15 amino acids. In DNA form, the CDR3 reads TGTGCCAGCAACCTAACGCCGGGTTTTAATCAGCCCCAGCATTTT. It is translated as CASNLTPGFNQPQHF.